This TCR beta chain stems from a study of blood T cell repertoires in COVID-19. Study-level background: In each case, the material was cDNA or gDNA derived from T cells, B-cell-depleted T cells, or PBMCs.

The germline CDR1 and CDR2 sequences are KGHSY and FQNENV. The CDR3 sequence is 15 residues long. Deletions cut 4 bases from V and 0 bases from J, with 10 bases between. Participant ages covered about 18 to 100 years across about two dozen US areas. Either two negative PCRs, clearance, or symptom resolution qualified Cohort 3 donors as recovered. Under the authors' procedure: Reference gene primer amplification gave nucleated cell count estimates. Sequencing used immunoSEQ multiplex PCR; TCRdb keeps in-frame clones, though not all of them. V and J calls and clone size are copied from that table; D and trimming were computed from the DNA. The sample gives roughly 290,000 clones, approximately 85% of which show up once; more than 4% is in the top ten.

Input material: PBMCs or T cells enriched from blood (not recorded which). The receptor comes from a woman aged 30 to 39 who had recovered from COVID-19. The rearrangement uses TRBV16 and TRBJ1-5; D uncertain. The CDR3 region is CASSPRDHSNQPQHF. CDR3 DNA sequence: TGTGCCAGCAGCCCTCGAGATCATAGCAATCAGCCCCAGCATTTT.